The 31 T cell receptor beta chains listed next were all sequenced from one sample in a study of blood T cell repertoires in COVID-19. Libraries were prepared by immunoSEQ multiplex PCR; TCRdb keeps only in-frame clonotypes and omits some of them. This table holds roughly 200,000 clones, roughly 87% found once. The sample was peripheral blood. The receptors come from a woman in her late teens or twenties who had recovered from COVID-19.

The chain uses TRBV9 and TRBJ2-3; TRBD2 agrees at 8 bases. V was clipped by 0 bases and J by 0 bases; unmatched bases: 0. The length of the CDR3 is 15 residues. CDR1 SGDLS and CDR2 YYNGEE come from the germline V gene. CDR3: CASSVGLASTDTQYF. The CDR3 nucleotides read TGTGCCAGCAGCGTAGGACTAGCGAGCACAGATACGCAGTATTTT.

This chain uses TRBV30 with TRBJ2-1; the match to TRBD1 covers 7 bases. The CDR3 extends over 14 amino acids. With 4 bases clipped from V and 4 bases from J, the junction kept 7 bases outside the gene matches. Germline values: CDR1 GTSNPN, CDR2 SVGIG (reference sequence). The CDR3 bases are TGTGCCTGGACGCGACAGGGTTATTACAATGAGCAGTTCTTC. It is translated as CAWTRQGYYNEQFF.

This clone was seen once. The chain is built from TRBV6-1 and TRBJ1-5; weak D call: TRBD1 (5 bases). V lost 3 bases, J lost 5 bases, and 8 bases lay in between. From germline, CDR1 is MNHNS and CDR2 SASEGT. CDR3 length: 13 amino acids. CDR3: CASSEGGYQPQHF. In DNA, the CDR3 is TGTGCCAGCAGTGAGGGGGGGTATCAGCCCCAGCATTTT.

J is TRBJ2-5 and V is TRBV5-8; 10 bases align to TRBD1. The V segment lost 4 bases and the J segment 4 bases; nucleotides outside the gene matches: 7. This CDR3 has 15 residues. Per germline, CDR1 SGHTS and CDR2 YDEGEE. The CDR3 nucleotides are TGTGCCAGCAGCCCGGGGGACAGGGGCCTAGAGACCCAGTACTTC. Translating gives CASSPGDRGLETQYF.

The sample holds one count of this clone. The V call is TRBV6-2 or TRBV6-3, the J call TRBJ1-4, with D perhaps TRBD1 (5 bases). Germline V gene sequence: CDR1 MNHEY, CDR2 SVGEGT. The ends were cut back, 6 bases at V and 11 bases at J, with 16 bases in the middle. CDR3 size: 13 residues. The CDR3 region has the DNA TGTGCCAGCAGCCGCCCATCGGGGGTTAAACTGTTTTTT. Its translation: CASSRPSGVKLFF.

In its sample, this clone was seen a few times. The chain employs TRBV30 and TRBJ2-1; the D gene is possibly TRBD2 (5 bases). The CDR3 length is 14 residues. V lost 3 bases and J 7 bases, leaving 16 bases between the germline ends. Germline assignment: CDR1 GTSNPN and CDR2 SVGIG (reference sequence). CDR3: CAWSAGVWRNEQFF. The CDR3 DNA sequence: TGTGCCTGGAGCGCCGGGGTTTGGCGAAATGAGCAGTTCTTC.

The V and J genes are TRBV11-3 and TRBJ2-3, with D uncertain. This CDR3 is built from 14 residues. The V end was cut by 5 bases, the J end by 1 base, with 10 bases between. Germline loops: CDR1 SGHNT, CDR2 YENEEA. CDR3 amino acids: CASSLESRTDTQYF. Written as DNA, the CDR3 is TGTGCCAGCAGCCTGGAGTCCCGCACAGATACGCAGTATTTT.

This chain joins TRBV20-1 and TRBJ1-2; 7 bases are a match to TRBD1. J gave up 4 bases and V 3 bases, and 8 bases lay outside the gene matches. This CDR3 comprises 14 residues. Germline CDR1 and CDR2: DFQATT and SNEGSKA (reference sequence). The CDR3 bases are TGCAGTGCTAGTCTGACAGGGTCCCTCTATGGCTACACCTTC. Amino acids: CSASLTGSLYGYTF.

The chain combines TRBV13 with TRBJ2-1; D perhaps matches TRBD2 (6 bases). The CDR3 contains 14 residues. V lost 1 base and J 7 bases, leaving 11 bases between the germline ends. Looked up from germline, CDR1 is PRHDT and CDR2 is FYEKMQ (reference sequence). The DNA of the CDR3 is TGTGCCAGCAGCTTAGCGGGAGAGGGAAATGAGCAGTTCTTC. Its protein product is CASSLAGEGNEQFF.

This clone was counted only a few times. The chain joins TRBV9 to TRBJ2-7, with 11 bases fitting TRBD2. Trimming at V came to 3 bases and at J to 0 bases, leaving 2 bases not matched to a gene. CDR3 size: 15 residues. Germline V CDR1 and CDR2: SGDLS, YYNGEE. The CDR3 reads CASSATSGISYEQYF. CDR3 nucleotides: TGTGCCAGCAGCGCGACTAGCGGGATCTCCTACGAGCAGTACTTC. Full variable domain (outside the CDR3, taken from reference TRBV9 and TRBJ2-7): DSGVTQTPKHLITATGQRVTLRCSPRSGDLSVYWYQQSLDQGLQFLIQYYNGEERAKGNILERFSAQQFPDLHSELNLSSLELGDSALYFCASSATSGISYEQYFGPGTRLTVT.

The rearrangement joins TRBV5-1 to TRBJ2-1, with 10 positions matching TRBD2. The germline CDR1 and CDR2 sequences are SGHRS and YFSETQ. The CDR3 totals 17 residues. J gave up 4 bases and V 0 bases, and 7 bases lay outside the gene matches. The CDR3 DNA sequence: TGCGCCAGCAGCTTGGTGGCTAGCGGGAGCGGATACAATGAGCAGTTCTTC. Protein: CASSLVASGSGYNEQFF.

This clone has just one count. J is TRBJ2-1 and V is TRBV11-2; the match to TRBD2 covers 9 bases. Germline-derived CDR1 and CDR2 are SGHAT and FQNNGV. CDR3 length: 16 residues. Trimming cost V 4 bases and J 3 bases; bases outside gene matches: 7. The CDR3 sequence is CASSYLGGRGYNEQFF. The CDR3, as DNA: TGTGCCAGCAGCTATTTGGGCGGGAGGGGCTACAATGAGCAGTTCTTC. Full variable domain (rest looked up from reference TRBV11-2 and TRBJ2-1): EAGVAQSPRYKIIEKRQSVAFWCNPISGHATLYWYQQILGQGPKLLIQFQNNGVVDDSQLPKDRFSAERLKGVDSTLKIQPAKLEDSAVYLCASSYLGGRGYNEQFFGPGTRLTVL.

The chain is built from TRBV11-2 and TRBJ2-7; 13 positions agree with TRBD2. CDR1 SGHAT and CDR2 FQNNGV come from the germline V gene. This CDR3 contains 14 residues. V lost 5 bases and J lost 6; bases outside the gene matches: 4. The CDR3 region has the DNA TGTGCCAGCAGCGTAGGACTAGCGGGAGTCGAGCAGTACTTC. Protein product: CASSVGLAGVEQYF.

The chain joins TRBV2 to TRBJ1-2; 7 bases agree with TRBD1. The germline gives CDR1 SNHLY, CDR2 FYNNEI. The CDR3 has 10 residues. The V and J ends lost 11 bases and 7 bases, in that order; junction bases with no gene match: 4. DNA for the CDR3: TGTGCCGGAAGACAGGGTGGCTACACCTTC. Protein sequence: CAGRQGGYTF.

J is TRBJ2-1 and V is TRBV6-2 or TRBV6-3, with 10 bases identical to TRBD2. Per germline, CDR1 MNHEY and CDR2 SVGEGT. The CDR3 extends over 12 amino acids. J lost 8 bases, V lost 5 bases, and 0 bases had no gene match. The DNA of the CDR3 is TGTGCCAGCAGTCTAGCGGGAGATGAGCAGTTCTTC. Translating gives CASSLAGDEQFF.

Here the CDR3 reads CASSTDGESTDTQYF. CDR3 nucleotides: TGTGCCAGCAGCACAGATGGGGAGAGCACAGATACGCAGTATTTT. The chain employs TRBV9 and TRBJ2-3; maybe TRBD2 (5 bases). CDR3 size: 15 residues. Per the germline V gene, CDR1 is SGDLS and CDR2 is YYNGEE. Trimming took off 4 bases at V and 0 bases at J, with 12 bases between the two ends.

The V gene is TRBV4-2, the J gene TRBJ2-1, with 10 bases matching TRBD2. The V gene's germline CDR1 is LGHNA and CDR2 YNFKEQ. The CDR3 extends over 19 amino acids. Trimming took 1 base from V and 2 from J; bases not matched to a gene: 11. For the CDR3, the DNA is TGTGCCAGCAGCCAAGTGGGAATAGCGGGAGGCTCCCCCTACAATGAGCAGTTCTTC. Amino acid sequence: CASSQVGIAGGSPYNEQFF.

J is TRBJ2-5 and V is TRBV28, with D possibly TRBD1 on 6 matching bases. The germline CDR1 and CDR2 sequences are MDHEN and SYDVKM. The ends were cut back, 6 bases at V and 4 bases at J, with 18 bases in the middle. CDR3 length: 15 amino acids. The CDR3 DNA reads as TGTGCCAGCAGCCGCCGCGGGCCCAGGGGAGAGACCCAGTACTTC. It codes for CASSRRGPRGETQYF.

This sequence joins TRBV4-3 and TRBJ1-5; D call uncertain. This CDR3 region has 17 residues. V lost 1 base and J 4 bases, leaving 17 bases between the germline ends. Germline V gives CDR1 LGHNA, CDR2 YSLEER. CDR3 sequence reads: CASSQVITTPGNQPQHF. The DNA for the CDR3 is TGCGCCAGCAGCCAAGTGATTACGACACCGGGGAATCAGCCCCAGCATTTT.

In this sample, this clone turned up once. The chain employs TRBV3-1 (or the pseudogene TRBV3-2) and TRBJ2-2; possible D gene TRBD2, 6 bases. CDR1 is LGHDT, CDR2 YNNKEL, per germline (reference sequence). The length of the CDR3 is 16 residues. Trimming left V 4 bases short and J 6 bases short, with 18 bases between. The CDR3 is CASSPLGGGAAGELFF. CDR3 in DNA: TGTGCCAGCAGCCCATTGGGAGGAGGGGCGGCCGGGGAGCTGTTTTTT.

The J gene is TRBJ2-7, the V gene TRBV19, with 7 bases that match TRBD1. CDR1 is LNHDA and CDR2 is SQIVND in the germline V gene (reference sequence). V lost 3 bases to trimming and J lost 4 bases; unmatched junction nucleotides: 6. The CDR3 is made up of 14 amino acids. In DNA, the CDR3 is TGTGCCAGTAGTATTTCGGGCAGGGGGTACGAGCAGTACTTC. Translation: CASSISGRGYEQYF.

The gene calls are TRBV9 and TRBJ1-3, with D perhaps matching TRBD1 (6 bases). The V gene lost 2 bases and the J gene lost 2 bases, with 11 bases spanning the gap. Germline-derived CDR1 and CDR2 are SGDLS and YYNGEE. CDR3 length: 15 residues. CDR3 amino acids: CASSVTGGPGNTIYF. The CDR3 bases are TGTGCCAGCAGCGTCACGGGGGGGCCTGGAAACACCATATATTTT.

V usage is TRBV19 and J usage is TRBJ1-2; 7 nucleotides align to TRBD1. The V segment lost 5 bases and the J segment 8 bases; nucleotides outside the gene matches: 14. The germline V gene encodes CDR1 LNHDA and CDR2 SQIVND (reference sequence). This CDR3 comprises 15 residues. Here the CDR3 reads CASSAGTDRVQGYTF. For the CDR3, the DNA is TGTGCCAGTAGTGCCGGGACCGACAGGGTCCAAGGCTACACCTTC.

The chain links TRBV3-1 (or the pseudogene TRBV3-2) to TRBJ2-7; 13 nucleotides match TRBD2. The germline V gene has CDR1 LGHDT and CDR2 YNNKEL (reference sequence). This CDR3 is built from 15 residues. With 3 bases clipped from V and 6 bases from J, the junction kept 5 bases outside the gene matches. The CDR3 protein is CASSQSGTSGIEQYF. Written as DNA, the CDR3 is TGTGCCAGCAGCCAGTCCGGGACTAGCGGGATCGAGCAGTACTTC.

This clone was seen a few times. The rearrangement uses TRBV10-3 and TRBJ1-4; D is unresolved. The CDR3 is made up of 14 amino acids. The V gene's germline CDR1 is ENHRY and CDR2 SYGVKD. V was cut by 6 bases and J by 0 bases, with 8 bases left in between. The CDR3 spells CAIRQSATNEKLFF. The DNA of the CDR3 is TGTGCCATCAGACAGTCAGCAACTAATGAAAAACTGTTTTTT.

The genes are TRBV11-1 and TRBJ2-7, with 7 bases identical to TRBD1. V lost 6 bases and J lost 3; bases outside the gene matches: 11. Germline V CDR1 and CDR2: SGHAT, FQDESV (reference sequence). CDR3 length: 15 amino acids. Here the CDR3 reads CASSLEDRVGYEQYF. The CDR3 DNA sequence: TGTGCCAGCAGTCTTGAAGACAGGGTGGGCTACGAGCAGTACTTC.

The rearrangement links TRBV6-2 or TRBV6-3 to TRBJ1-2; D not certain. This CDR3 is 12 amino acids long. V was pared by 5 bases and J by 8 bases, with 12 bases between. Germline values: CDR1 MNHEY, CDR2 SVGEGT. The CDR3 spells CASSRGKGGYTF. The CDR3 DNA reads as TGTGCCAGCAGTCGAGGGAAGGGAGGCTACACCTTC.

This chain links TRBV9 with TRBJ2-2; possibly TRBD2 for D (5 bases). This CDR3 comprises 16 residues. Per germline, CDR1 SGDLS and CDR2 YYNGEE. Trimming cost V 0 bases and J 4 bases, with 13 bases left between them. The CDR3 DNA sequence: TGTGCCAGCAGCGTAGGTAACGGACTGATCACCGGGGAGCTGTTTTTT. Translating it yields CASSVGNGLITGELFF.

The chain carries TRBV15 and TRBJ2-2; 7 nucleotides match TRBD1. The CDR3 is 13 amino acids. With 4 bases clipped from V and 6 bases from J, the junction kept 2 bases outside the gene matches. Germline-derived CDR1 and CDR2 are LNHNV and YYDKDF (reference sequence). The CDR3 DNA reads as TGTGCCACCAGCATACAGGGGTCCGGGGAGCTGTTTTTT. Residues: CATSIQGSGELFF. Complete variable domain (other parts from reference TRBV15 and TRBJ2-2): DAMVIQNPRYQVTQFGKPVTLSCSQTLNHNVMYWYQQKSSQAPKLLFHYYDKDFNNEADTPDNFQSRRPNTSFCFLDIRSPGLGDTAMYLCATSIQGSGELFFGEGSRLTVL.

The chain recombines TRBV6-6 with TRBJ1-2; D is perhaps TRBD1 (5 bases). Germline V CDR1 and CDR2: MNHNY, SVGAGI (reference sequence). The germline V and J ends were trimmed by 7 bases and 4 bases, with 13 bases remaining between them. This CDR3 has 13 amino acids. In DNA form, the CDR3 reads TGTGCCAGCACCCTACAGGTGCTCTATGGCTACACCTTC. Translated, it gives CASTLQVLYGYTF.

The V call is TRBV5-4, the J call TRBJ2-7, with D tentatively TRBD1 (5 bases). The CDR3 covers 15 residues. V was clipped by 0 bases and J by 5 bases, with 15 bases between them. CDR1 is SGHNT and CDR2 is YYREEE in the germline V gene (reference sequence). The CDR3 is CASSLDGSGYDEQYF. Here the CDR3 DNA reads TGTGCCAGCAGCTTGGACGGGTCAGGGTACGACGAGCAGTACTTC. The full variable domain, in which reference TRBV5-4 and TRBJ2-7 provide the parts outside the CDR3, is ETGVTQSPTHLIKTRGQQVTLRCSSQSGHNTVSWYQQALGQGPQFIFQYYREEENGRGNFPPRFSGLQFPNYSSELNVNALELDDSALYLCASSLDGSGYDEQYFGPGTRLTVT.